This TCR beta chain derives from a study of cytomegalovirus exposure and HLA in healthy donors. Across the whole study: A later analysis reported the same platform for the 90 to 150 validation repertoires and the roughly 700 first-cohort repertoires. Notes on the study in general: In vitro testing confirmed a few CMV-associated chains as specific for CMV antigens. Altogether, more than 150 TCR beta chains were recorded as cytomegalovirus-associated. One later analysis, an examination of the 120 or so validation repertoires, found that first-cohort TCR clusters tended to co-occur in them.

As regards this clone: Its antigen is as yet unknown.

Generated by immunoSEQ multiplex PCR, the TCRdb table keeps only in-frame clones and is missing some. The sample shows roughly 56,000 clones, around 93% of them seen only once. Germline V lookup: CDR1 SGHRS, CDR2 YFSETQ. Germline trimming cut 4 bases from V and 0 bases from J; bases unmatched to any gene: 4. This CDR3 is 14 amino acids long. This receptor was taken from a woman aged 18-29 years in good health and CMV-seropositive. The chain employs TRBV5-1 and TRBJ2-7; 7 bases are shared with TRBD1. Specimen: PBMCs. This CDR3 reads CASSPDRASYEQYF. In DNA, the CDR3 is TGCGCCAGCAGCCCCGACAGGGCCTCCTACGAGCAGTACTTC.